The 26 T cell receptor beta chains given below trace back to one sample, sequenced in a study of T-cell reconstitution after alpha-beta-depleted transplantation in children. Unique molecular identifiers were used to barcode this TCRbeta library. TCRdb reanalysed the PCR reads using MiXCR and keeps one entry per CDR3 protein. The sample lists some 830,000 distinct CDR3 sequences, 16% seen once, with roughly 5% in the top ten. Sample: PBMCs, mostly from graft donor cells, taken 360 days after TCRalphabeta/CD19-depleted stem cell transplant. All receptors come from a male patient younger than 18 who had a stem cell transplant for acute lymphoblastic leukemia, so the T cells may come from the graft donor.

This clonotype has only a few counts. In DNA form, the CDR3 reads TGTGCCAGCAGCTTAATGTATTACACCGGGGAGCTGTTTTTT. It translates to CASSLMYYTGELFF. V and J are TRBV11-2 and TRBJ2-2; no definite D call. V lost 2 bases, J lost 3 bases, and 7 bases lay in between. From germline, CDR1 is SGHAT and CDR2 FQNNGV. The CDR3 has 14 residues.

This CDR3 is CATSRVRGQGASYEQYF. CDR3 DNA sequence: TGTGCCACCAGCAGAGTCCGGGGACAGGGGGCCTCCTACGAGCAGTACTTC. The V and J genes are TRBV15 and TRBJ2-7, with 12 bases fitting TRBD1. The CDR3 runs to 17 residues. CDR1 and CDR2 (germline): LNHNV, YYDKDF (reference sequence). Trimming at V came to 1 base and at J to 0 bases, leaving 4 bases not matched to a gene.

In its sample, this clonotype was seen many times. V is TRBV9 and J is TRBJ2-6; D unclear. Germline CDR1 is SGDLS and CDR2 is YYNGEE. This CDR3 is 15 amino acids long. V lost 4 bases, J lost 1 base, and 9 bases lay in between. The CDR3: CASSPRSSGANVLTF. The CDR3, as DNA: TGTGCCAGCAGCCCGCGGAGTTCTGGGGCCAACGTCCTGACTTTC.

The chain has TRBV7-8 and TRBJ2-3, with TRBD1 matching 10 bases. CDR1 is SGHVS and CDR2 is FQNEAQ in the germline V gene. The CDR3 extends over 15 amino acids. The CDR3 DNA is TGTGGGACAGGGGGGGGAGGGCCATTCACAGATACGCAGTATTTT. Amino acid sequence: CGTGGGGPFTDTQYF.

The chain recombines TRBV5-1 with TRBJ2-3, with 9 nucleotides matching TRBD1. Germline V gene sequence: CDR1 SGHRS, CDR2 YFSETQ. The CDR3 is made up of 17 amino acids. Trimming took 2 bases from V and 0 from J; bases not matched to a gene: 7. The CDR3: CASSLNTGTGSTDTQYF. The CDR3 bases are TGCGCCAGCAGCTTAAATACCGGGACAGGGAGCACAGATACGCAGTATTTT.

This clonotype turned up a few times. The chain links TRBV5-4 to TRBJ1-1; D is uncertain. V was clipped by 4 bases and J by 0 bases, with 10 bases between them. Germline lookup yields CDR1 SGHNT and CDR2 YYREEE (reference sequence). This CDR3 comprises 14 residues. The CDR3 reads CASSPRELNTEAFF. The CDR3 DNA reads TGTGCCAGCAGCCCCCGGGAATTGAACACTGAAGCTTTCTTT.

The rearrangement uses TRBV15 and TRBJ2-7; TRBD2 matches 14 bases. Trimming took 0 bases from V and 7 from J; bases not matched to a gene: 5. Germline assignment: CDR1 LNHNV and CDR2 YYDKDF (reference sequence). The CDR3 loop spans 16 amino acids. The CDR3 DNA is TGTGCCACCAGCAGAGATCAAGGGACTAGCGGGAGAGAGCAGTACTTC. Translating it yields CATSRDQGTSGREQYF.

This chain joins TRBV18 and TRBJ2-1; 8 nucleotides align to TRBD1. V lost 6 bases to trimming and J lost 0 bases; unmatched junction nucleotides: 10. The germline gives CDR1 KGHSH, CDR2 LQKENI. The CDR3 totals 17 residues. CDR3: CASSLDRGYSSYNEQFF. The CDR3 DNA reads TGTGCCAGCTCCCTTGACAGGGGATATTCCTCCTACAATGAGCAGTTCTTC.

This clonotype was seen only a few times. CDR3 coding DNA: TGCGCCAGCAGCCCGACTAGCGGGAGACATTTCCTGAGGCAGTACTTC. Protein: CASSPTSGRHFLRQYF. This rearrangement joins TRBV4-1 to TRBJ2-7, with 12 bases aligning to TRBD2. The CDR3 has 16 residues. Germline assignment: CDR1 MGHRA and CDR2 YSYEKL. The trim removed 4 bases at V and 9 bases at J, leaving 13 bases unmatched.

This clonotype was recorded a few times. The V call is TRBV3-1, the J call TRBJ2-3, with 7 bases aligning to TRBD2. The CDR3 is made up of 17 amino acids. The V segment lost 0 bases and the J segment 1 base; nucleotides outside the gene matches: 7. Germline CDR1 reads LGHDT; CDR2 reads YNNKEL (reference sequence). CDR3 in amino acids: CASSQDRWLAGTDTQYF. The DNA of the CDR3 is TGTGCCAGCAGCCAAGATCGATGGCTAGCGGGCACAGATACGCAGTATTTT.

The CDR3 region has the DNA TGTGCCATCAGGCGGGGACAGGGCGACACCGGGGAGCTGTTTTTT. Its translation is CAIRRGQGDTGELFF. The J gene is TRBJ2-2, the V gene TRBV10-3, with 9 bases matching TRBD1. Germline V gene data show CDR1 as ENHRY and CDR2 as SYGVKD. Unmatched junction bases numbered 5, after V lost 6 bases and J lost 3 bases. This CDR3 region has 15 residues.

The chain joins TRBV13 to TRBJ2-4; the D is unclear. This CDR3 spans 16 amino acids. Germline V gene sequence: CDR1 PRHDT, CDR2 FYEKMQ (reference sequence). V gave up 4 bases and J gave up 0 bases, with 13 bases separating them. As DNA, the CDR3 is TGTGCCAGCAGCTCGCCAGGTTCCTTAGCCAAAAACATTCAGTACTTC. Amino acid sequence: CASSSPGSLAKNIQYF.

This rearrangement joins TRBV20-1 to TRBJ2-7, with D possibly TRBD2 on 6 matching bases. V was pared by 3 bases and J by 6 bases, with 21 bases between. The CDR3 is made up of 15 amino acids. Germline CDR1 reads DFQATT; CDR2 reads SNEGSKA (reference sequence). The CDR3 loop reads CSASSDYREQGEQYF. CDR3 DNA: TGCAGTGCTAGCTCGGACTATCGGGAGCAGGGCGAGCAGTACTTC.

This clonotype was seen only a few times. The chain employs TRBV7-3 and TRBJ2-1; D not resolved. CDR1 is SGHTA and CDR2 is FQGTGA in the germline V gene. CDR3 length: 17 amino acids. V lost 5 bases to trimming and J lost 5 bases, with 22 bases between them. In DNA, the CDR3 is TGTGCCAGCAGCCCCCACTTGACCCGAAGAGGCGACAATGAGCAGTTCTTC. This translates into CASSPHLTRRGDNEQFF.

Only a few counts were recorded for this clonotype. The chain employs TRBV12-3 or TRBV12-4 and TRBJ2-3; a weak D match, TRBD1 (6 bases). The V gene lost 6 bases and the J gene lost 0 bases, with 16 bases spanning the gap. This CDR3 region has 16 residues. The CDR3 coding sequence is TGTGCCAGCAGCCCCGACTTAGGACAGAGCACAGATACGCAGTATTTT. As protein: CASSPDLGQSTDTQYF.

This clonotype was seen a few times. This CDR3 reads CASRKSASSYNEQFF. The DNA of the CDR3 is TGTGCCAGCAGAAAGAGTGCTAGCTCCTACAATGAGCAGTTCTTC. The genes are TRBV2 and TRBJ2-1, with D unresolved. This CDR3 has 15 amino acids. V was cut by 6 bases and J by 0 bases, with 12 bases left in between. CDR1 is SNHLY and CDR2 is FYNNEI in the germline V gene. The whole variable domain, remainder taken from reference TRBV2 and TRBJ2-1, is EPEVTQTPSHQVTQMGQEVILRCVPISNHLYFYWYRQILGQKVEFLVSFYNNEISEKSEIFDDQFSVERPDGSNFTLKIRSTKLEDSAMYFCASRKSASSYNEQFFGPGTRLTVL.

This clonotype was counted a few times. CDR3 amino acids: CASSQTSSGSGEQYF. For the CDR3, the DNA is TGCGCCAGCAGCCAAACATCTAGCGGGAGCGGCGAGCAGTACTTC. The genes are TRBV4-1 and TRBJ2-7, with TRBD2 matching 10 bases. Trimming at V came to 2 bases and at J to 6 bases, leaving 7 bases not matched to a gene. CDR1 and CDR2 (germline): MGHRA, YSYEKL. The CDR3 runs to 15 residues.

V gene TRBV7-7 combines with J gene TRBJ1-1; D remains unclear. Germline V gene sequence: CDR1 SSHAT, CDR2 FNYEAQ (reference sequence). The CDR3 is made up of 13 amino acids. V was shortened by 11 bases and J by 10 bases, with 23 bases between the two germline ends. In nucleotides, the CDR3 is TGTGCCCTGCGGCCGGCCCGGTCGGAGTTAGCTTTCTTT. Residues: CALRPARSELAFF.

The rearrangement links TRBV2 to TRBJ1-3; TRBD1 is a possible D gene (6 bases). CDR1 and CDR2 from the germline V gene are SNHLY and FYNNEI. The CDR3 contains 16 residues. V was shortened by 6 bases and J by 2 bases, with 17 bases between the two germline ends. The chain's CDR3 is CASSRLYRETGNTIYF. The CDR3, as DNA: TGTGCCAGCAGCCGACTCTACAGGGAAACTGGAAACACCATATATTTT.

The chain combines TRBV5-5 with TRBJ2-4, with 9 bases matching TRBD1. Germline trimming cut 5 bases from V and 3 bases from J; bases unmatched to any gene: 6. The CDR3 runs to 15 residues. Germline CDR1 reads SGHKS; CDR2 reads YYEKEE (reference sequence). The CDR3 spells CASRRQGVVKNIQYF. CDR3 DNA: TGTGCCAGCAGAAGACAGGGGGTGGTCAAAAACATTCAGTACTTC. Drawing the rest from reference TRBV5-5 and TRBJ2-4, the complete variable domain is DAGVTQSPTHLIKTRGQQVTLRCSPISGHKSVSWYQQVLGQGPQFIFQYYEKEERGRGNFPDRFSARQFPNYSSELNVNALLLGDSALYLCASRRQGVVKNIQYFGAGTRLSVL.

This clonotype was counted only a few times. The chain joins TRBV6-1 to TRBJ2-2, with D perhaps being TRBD1 or TRBD2 (6 bases each). Germline CDR1 MNHNS, CDR2 SASEGT. The CDR3 has 16 amino acids. Trimming removed 5 bases at V and 4 bases at J, with 17 bases between. The CDR3 DNA reads as TGTGCCAGCAGTCGCCTCTTACCGGGGGCCACCGGGGAGCTGTTTTTT. It yields the protein CASSRLLPGATGELFF.

In its sample, this clonotype was seen a few times. The rearrangement uses TRBV20-1 and TRBJ2-7; 10 bases map to TRBD1. In germline, CDR1 is DFQATT, CDR2 SNEGSKA (reference sequence). The CDR3 totals 15 residues. J lost 3 bases, V lost 2 bases, and 7 bases had no gene match. The CDR3 nucleotides read TGCAGTGCTAGATTTCGACAGGGGGCTTTCTACGAGCAGTACTTC. Its protein is CSARFRQGAFYEQYF.

This clonotype showed up just a few times. The rearrangement joins TRBV7-8 to TRBJ2-6; tentative D call: TRBD1 (6 bases). The V gene's germline CDR1 is SGHVS and CDR2 FQNEAQ. The CDR3 loop spans 18 amino acids. With 5 bases removed from V and 0 bases from J, the gap between germline ends came to 17 bases. The CDR3, as DNA: TGTGCCAGCAGCATCGGGACACGGCCTCTCTCTGGGGCCAACGTCCTGACTTTC. Protein product: CASSIGTRPLSGANVLTF.

The rearrangement joins TRBV6-1 to TRBJ2-5; 9 bases align to TRBD2. CDR1 MNHNS and CDR2 SASEGT come from the germline V gene. This CDR3 is 16 amino acids long. The trim removed 6 bases at V and 0 bases at J, leaving 8 bases unmatched. The CDR3 nucleotides are TGTGCCAGCAGACTCCGACTAGCGGTAAACCAAGAGACCCAGTACTTC. Residues: CASRLRLAVNQETQYF.

The V call is TRBV5-1, the J call TRBJ1-2; 8 bases are shared with TRBD1. The CDR3 has 14 residues. Germline V gene sequence: CDR1 SGHRS, CDR2 YFSETQ. Losses at the gene ends were 4 bases for V and 4 bases for J; bases not matched to a gene: 6. This CDR3 reads CASSLQGAGYGYTF. DNA for the CDR3: TGCGCCAGCAGCCTTCAGGGGGCCGGCTATGGCTACACCTTC.

This clonotype was counted at least ten times. The chain joins TRBV7-2 to TRBJ2-7; the D is unclear. Trimming cost V 3 bases and J 2 bases, with 8 bases left between them. CDR3 length: 13 residues. CDR1 and CDR2 from the germline V gene are SGHTA and FQGNSA. In DNA form, the CDR3 reads TGTGCCAGCAGCTTCACGGCAGCCTACGAGCAGTACTTC. Amino acids: CASSFTAAYEQYF.